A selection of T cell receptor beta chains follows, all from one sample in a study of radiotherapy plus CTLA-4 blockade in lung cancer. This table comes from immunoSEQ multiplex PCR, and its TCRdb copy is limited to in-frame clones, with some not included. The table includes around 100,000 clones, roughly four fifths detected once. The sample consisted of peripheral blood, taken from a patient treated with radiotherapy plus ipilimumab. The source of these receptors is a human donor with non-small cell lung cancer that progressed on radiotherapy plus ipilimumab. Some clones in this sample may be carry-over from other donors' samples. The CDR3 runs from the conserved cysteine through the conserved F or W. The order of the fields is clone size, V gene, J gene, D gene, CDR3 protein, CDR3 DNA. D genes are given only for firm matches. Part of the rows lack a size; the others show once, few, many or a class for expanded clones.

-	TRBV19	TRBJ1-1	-	CASSIGSYTEAFF	TGTGCCAGTAGTATAGGCAGTTACACTGAAGCTTTCTTT
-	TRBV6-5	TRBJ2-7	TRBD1	CASQDRTGEQYF	TGTGCCAGCCAGGACAGGACGGGTGAGCAGTACTTC
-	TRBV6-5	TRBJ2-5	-	CASSFGRMETQYF	TGTGCCAGCAGTTTCGGAAGAATGGAGACCCAGTACTTC
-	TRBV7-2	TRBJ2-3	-	CASSLRLHTDTQYF	TGTGCCAGCAGCTTACGCCTACACACAGATACGCAGTATTTT
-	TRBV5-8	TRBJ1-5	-	CASSRNINQPQHF	TGTGCCAGCAGCCGGAATATCAATCAGCCCCAGCATTTT
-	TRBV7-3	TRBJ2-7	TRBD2	CASSTTSGSSYEQYF	TGTGCCAGCAGCACCACTAGCGGGAGCTCCTACGAGCAGTACTTC
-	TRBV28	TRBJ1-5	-	CASTTSNQPQHF	TGTGCCAGCACAACGAGCAATCAGCCCCAGCATTTT
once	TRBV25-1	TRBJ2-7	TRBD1	CASRRQGSSYEQYF	TGTGCCAGCAGACGACAGGGGAGCTCCTACGAGCAGTACTTC
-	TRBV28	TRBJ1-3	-	CASSLVGFLSGNTIYF	TGTGCCAGCAGTTTAGTCGGGTTCCTCTCTGGAAACACCATATATTTT
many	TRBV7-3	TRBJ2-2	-	CASSYRAGTGELFF	TGTGCCAGCAGCTACAGGGCCGGCACCGGGGAGCTGTTTTTT
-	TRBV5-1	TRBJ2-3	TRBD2	CASSIGSGASTDTQYF	TGCGCCAGCAGCATAGGGAGCGGGGCCAGCACAGATACGCAGTATTTT
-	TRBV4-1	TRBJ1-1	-	CASSRDNRDGTEAFF	TGCGCCAGCAGTCGAGACAACAGGGATGGCACTGAAGCTTTCTTT
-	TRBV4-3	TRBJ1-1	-	CASSLFRDKNTEAFF	TGCGCCAGCAGCCTTTTTAGGGACAAGAACACTGAAGCTTTCTTT
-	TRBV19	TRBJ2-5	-	CASSRAVVQETQYF	TGTGCCAGTAGTCGGGCGGTTGTACAAGAGACCCAGTACTTC
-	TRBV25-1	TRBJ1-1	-	CASSAPRAVDTEAFF	TGTGCCAGCTCCGCCCCACGGGCCGTCGACACTGAAGCTTTCTTT
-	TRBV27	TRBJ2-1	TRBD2	CASSRLASYNEQFF	TGTGCCAGCAGTAGACTAGCTTCCTACAATGAGCAGTTCTTC
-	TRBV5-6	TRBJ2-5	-	CASSLEPVQETQYF	TGTGCCAGCAGCTTGGAGCCCGTACAAGAGACCCAGTACTTC
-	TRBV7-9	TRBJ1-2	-	CASSSKGRRTYGYTF	TGTGCCAGCAGCTCGAAAGGGAGGCGGACATATGGCTACACCTTC
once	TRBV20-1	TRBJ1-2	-	CSVYENGYTF	TGCAGTGTATATGAAAATGGCTACACCTTC
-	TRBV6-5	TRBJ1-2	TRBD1	CASSYGTGATPLF	TGTGCCAGCAGTTACGGGACAGGGGCCACCCCTCTCTTC
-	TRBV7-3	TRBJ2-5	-	CASSLTGGGEETQYF	TGTGCCAGCAGCTTAACCGGGGGCGGGGAAGAGACCCAGTACTTC
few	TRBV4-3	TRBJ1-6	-	CASSSWTLGANSPLHF	TGCGCCAGCAGCAGTTGGACTCTCGGGGCGAATTCACCCCTCCACTTT
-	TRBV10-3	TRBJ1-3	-	CAISESRGTGNTIYF	TGTGCCATCAGTGAGTCACGGGGGACTGGAAACACCATATATTTT
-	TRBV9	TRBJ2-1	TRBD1	CASSPGQGVGNEQFF	TGTGCCAGCAGCCCTGGACAGGGGGTGGGGAATGAGCAGTTCTTC
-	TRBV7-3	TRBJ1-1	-	CASSLGSGNTEAFF	TGTGCCAGCAGCTTAGGGTCGGGGAACACTGAAGCTTTCTTT
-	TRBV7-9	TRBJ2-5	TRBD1	CASSLGQGYQETQYF	TGTGCCAGCAGCTTGGGACAGGGCTACCAAGAGACCCAGTACTTC
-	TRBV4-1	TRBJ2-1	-	CASSLFRRHNEQFF	TGCGCCAGCAGCCTATTCCGTAGGCACAATGAGCAGTTCTTC
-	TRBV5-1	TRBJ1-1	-	CASSLVRGVTEAFF	TGCGCCAGCAGCTTGGTACGTGGGGTAACTGAAGCTTTCTTT
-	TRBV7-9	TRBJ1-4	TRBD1	CASSLSDRGNGKLFF	TGTGCCAGCAGCTTATCGGACAGGGGTAACGGAAAACTGTTTTTT
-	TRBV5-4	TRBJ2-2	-	CASSLQQSDNTGELFF	TGTGCCAGCAGCTTGCAGCAGAGCGATAACACCGGGGAGCTGTTTTTT
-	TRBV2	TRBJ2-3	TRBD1	CASSAHTGQGRYF	TGTGCCAGCAGTGCACACACGGGACAGGGTCGGTATTTT
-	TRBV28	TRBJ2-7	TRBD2	CASSLFRLAGSGQYF	TGTGCCAGCAGTTTATTTCGTCTAGCGGGGAGTGGGCAGTACTTC
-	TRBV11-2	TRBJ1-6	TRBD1	CASSLWGQPNSPLHF	TGTGCCAGCAGCTTGTGGGGACAGCCGAATTCACCCCTCCACTTT
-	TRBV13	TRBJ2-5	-	CASTPRGETQYF	TGTGCCAGCACCCCCCGAGGGGAGACCCAGTACTTC
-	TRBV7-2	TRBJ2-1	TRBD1	CASSLPTGGIEQFF	TGTGCCAGCAGCCTCCCGACAGGGGGGATTGAGCAGTTCTTC
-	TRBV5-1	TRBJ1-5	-	CASSRPRPGPRETAAYFGNQPQHF	TGCGCCAGCAGTCGACCTAGACCGGGACCGAGAGAAACCGCGGCGTATTTTGGCAATCAGCCCCAGCATTTT
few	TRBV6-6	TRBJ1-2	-	CASSYSILLNYGYTF	TGTGCCAGCAGTTACTCGATCCTCTTAAACTATGGCTACACCTTC
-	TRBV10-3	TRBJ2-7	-	CAISESLLYEQYF	TGTGCCATCAGTGAGTCCCTACTATACGAGCAGTACTTC
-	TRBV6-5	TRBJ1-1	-	CASSYELFDTEAFF	TGTGCCAGCAGTTACGAATTATTCGACACTGAAGCTTTCTTT
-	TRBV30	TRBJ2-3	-	CARAVTSTDTQYF	TGTGCGCGGGCGGTTACTAGCACAGATACGCAGTATTTT
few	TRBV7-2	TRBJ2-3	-	CASSLTRADTQYF	TGTGCCAGCAGCTTAACCAGGGCTGATACGCAGTATTTT
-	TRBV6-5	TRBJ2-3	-	CASSPSRDTQYF	TGTGCCAGCAGCCCCTCAAGAGATACGCAGTATTTT
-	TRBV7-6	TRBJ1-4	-	CASSLGLPATNEKLFF	TGTGCCAGCAGCTTAGGCCTCCCAGCAACTAATGAAAAACTGTTTTTT
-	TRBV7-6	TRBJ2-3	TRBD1	CASSLEGAILSTDTQYF	TGTGCCAGCAGCTTAGAGGGGGCAATCCTAAGCACAGATACGCAGTATTTT
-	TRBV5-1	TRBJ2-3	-	CASSLAKGGLVTDTQYF	TGCGCCAGCAGCTTGGCCAAGGGGGGCCTTGTCACAGATACGCAGTATTTT
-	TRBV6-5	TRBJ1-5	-	CASSRERNQPQHF	TGTGCCAGCAGCAGAGAGCGCAATCAGCCCCAGCATTTT
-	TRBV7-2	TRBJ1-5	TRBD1	CASSLGPGGANQPQHF	TGTGCCAGCAGCTTAGGGCCAGGGGGCGCGAATCAGCCCCAGCATTTT
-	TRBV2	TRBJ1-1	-	CARGTTEAFF	TGTGCCAGGGGGACAACTGAAGCTTTCTTT